One TCR beta chain is described in this entry. CDR1 and CDR2 (germline): SGDLS, YYNGEE. Unmatched junction bases numbered 7, after V lost 4 bases and J lost 4 bases. This CDR3 is 14 amino acids long. The entry originates in a study of cytotoxic CD8 clonotypes in ibrutinib-treated CLL. On the study more broadly: Specimens for response were gathered following a median roughly eleven months of therapy, spanning 6 to 36.

The method was immunoSEQ multiplex PCR; TCRdb's version includes in-frame clones alone and lacks a portion of them. The data hold roughly 150,000 clones, with around 80% observed a single time. This clonotype was obtained from a human donor with chronic lymphocytic leukemia. This specimen consisted of PBMCs, obtained after 24 months of ibrutinib treatment. The chain is built from TRBV9 and TRBJ1-1; 7 bases fit TRBD1. In DNA, the CDR3 is TGTGCCAGCAGCACAGACAGGGAGGGCACTGAAGCTTTCTTT. Its protein is CASSTDREGTEAFF.